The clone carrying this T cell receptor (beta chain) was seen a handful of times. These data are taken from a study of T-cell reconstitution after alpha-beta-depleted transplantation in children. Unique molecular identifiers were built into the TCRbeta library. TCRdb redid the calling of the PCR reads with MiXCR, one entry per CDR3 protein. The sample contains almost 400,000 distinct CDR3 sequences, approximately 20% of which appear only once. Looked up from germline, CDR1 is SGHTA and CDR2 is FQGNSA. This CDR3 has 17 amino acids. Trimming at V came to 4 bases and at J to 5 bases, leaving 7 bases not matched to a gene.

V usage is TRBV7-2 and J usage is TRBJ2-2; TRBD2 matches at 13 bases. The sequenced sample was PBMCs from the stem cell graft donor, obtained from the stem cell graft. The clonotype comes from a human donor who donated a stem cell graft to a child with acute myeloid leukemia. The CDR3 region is CASSSPQGLAGTGELFF. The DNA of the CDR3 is TGTGCCAGCAGCTCCCCTCAGGGACTAGCGGGAACCGGGGAGCTGTTTTTT.